This TCR beta chain was recovered during a study of T cells after yellow fever vaccination. TCRdb itself ran the 5' RACE reads through MiXCR, one entry per CDR3 protein. In the table there are 300,000 to 350,000 distinct CDR3 sequences, around 3.9% of which are singletons. In its sample, this clonotype was seen a few times. This TCR came from a man aged 18 to 35 who received the YFV17D yellow fever vaccine. Sequencing used PBMCs, obtained 5 days after the yellow fever booster vaccination.

The DNA for the CDR3 is TGTGCCAGCAGTTACGGTACAGCAAACTATGGCTACACCTTC. Encoded protein: CASSYGTANYGYTF. J is TRBJ1-2 and V is TRBV6-6; D remains ambiguous. CDR1 and CDR2 (germline): MNHNY, SVGAGI (reference sequence). The CDR3 spans 14 residues. Between the trimmed V and J ends, which lost 2 bases and 2 bases, there was a span of 9 bases.